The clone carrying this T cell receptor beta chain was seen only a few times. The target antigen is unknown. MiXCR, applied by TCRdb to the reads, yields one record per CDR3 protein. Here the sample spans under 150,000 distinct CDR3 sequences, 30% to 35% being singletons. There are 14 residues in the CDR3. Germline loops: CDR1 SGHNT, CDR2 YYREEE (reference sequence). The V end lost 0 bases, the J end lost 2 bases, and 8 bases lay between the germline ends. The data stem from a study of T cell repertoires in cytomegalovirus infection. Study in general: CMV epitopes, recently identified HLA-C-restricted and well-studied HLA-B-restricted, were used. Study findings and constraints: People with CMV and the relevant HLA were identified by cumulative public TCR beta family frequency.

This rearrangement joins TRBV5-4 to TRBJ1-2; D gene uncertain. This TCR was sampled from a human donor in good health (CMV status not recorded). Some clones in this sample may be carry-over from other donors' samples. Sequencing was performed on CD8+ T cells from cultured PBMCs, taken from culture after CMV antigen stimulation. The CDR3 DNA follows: TGTGCCAGCAGCTTGGTTAGGGAGAACTATGGCTACACCTTC. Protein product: CASSLVRENYGYTF.